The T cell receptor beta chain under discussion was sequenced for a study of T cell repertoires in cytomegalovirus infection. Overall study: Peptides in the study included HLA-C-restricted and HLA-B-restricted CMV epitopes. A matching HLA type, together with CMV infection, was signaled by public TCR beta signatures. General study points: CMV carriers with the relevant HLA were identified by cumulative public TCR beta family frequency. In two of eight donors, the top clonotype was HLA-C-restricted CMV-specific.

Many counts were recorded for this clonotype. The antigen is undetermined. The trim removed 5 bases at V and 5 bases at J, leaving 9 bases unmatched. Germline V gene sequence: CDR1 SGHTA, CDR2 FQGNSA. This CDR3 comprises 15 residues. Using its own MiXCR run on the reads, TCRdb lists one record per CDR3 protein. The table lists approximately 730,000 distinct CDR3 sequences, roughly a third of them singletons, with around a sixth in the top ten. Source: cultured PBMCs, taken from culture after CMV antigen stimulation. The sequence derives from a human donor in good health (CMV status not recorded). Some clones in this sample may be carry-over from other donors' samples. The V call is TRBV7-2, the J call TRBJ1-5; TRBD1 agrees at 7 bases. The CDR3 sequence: CASSLRGGLYQPQHF. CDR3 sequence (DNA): TGTGCCAGCAGCCTCAGGGGGGGACTTTATCAGCCCCAGCATTTT.